This TCR beta chain was obtained from a study of CD8 T cells in Susac syndrome (dated by TCRdb to between 2018 and 2021). With regard to the full study: Among the sequenced Susac syndrome patients, 5 or 6 had clinically active disease and roughly 8 were in clinical remission. At blood withdrawal, Susac syndrome patients were either therapy-naive, taking corticosteroids (in some cases with IVIg as well), or taking IVIg alone. The study used repertoire sequencing to test whether antigen drove CD8+ T cell activation and differentiation in Susac syndrome. CD8+ T cell repertoire clonality was compared between 11 to 12 healthy donors, approximately 14 Susac syndrome patients and approximately 15 multiple sclerosis patients. Findings and caveats that apply to the study as a whole: Susac syndrome CD8+ repertoires showed clonal expansion, highest in CD8+ TEMRA cells and greater in clinically active than remitting patients. The study acknowledged that relatively few individuals were included in the TCR sequencing and HLA analysis. Roughly 17 and five Susac-specific public clones were found in the total CD8+ and CD8+ TEMRA repertoires, respectively.

Peripheral blood CD8+ and CD4+ T cells from healthy donors, Susac syndrome patients and multiple sclerosis patients were profiled by high-throughput TCR beta sequencing. Susac syndrome patients met recently defined diagnostic criteria for definite or probable disease. CD8+ TEMRA cells were enriched by FACS, while bulk CD8+ and CD4+ T cells were purified by magnetic negative isolation. Blood was collected in EDTA tubes and processed within 24 hours, with PBMCs isolated through density gradient centrifugation. PBMCs intended for TCR sequencing were cryopreserved in liquid nitrogen and thawed later in a water bath at 37 degrees C. Purity of sorted or isolated CD4+, CD8+ and CD8+ TEMRA cells was at least 90%. A word on this clonotype: Its antigen specificity is not known. Per-base quality was not reported, and no clone a single base away is much larger than it.

The CDR3 numbers 14 residues from cysteine through phenylalanine. The sequence is cut down to CDR3 DNA, 42 bases in frame from base 1. Based on the germline V gene (reference sequence), the CDR1 and CDR2 sequences are MNHNY and SVGAGI. V is reduced by 7 bases and J by 6 bases, leaving a spacing of 15 bases between them. RNA was extracted using the RNeasy kit, and about 0.45 to 1 microgram was reverse transcribed with random hexamers. TCR beta CDR3 regions were amplified with the immunoSEQ multiplex PCR assay covering 54 Vbeta and 13 Jbeta segments. PCR amplification bias was corrected using a synthetic template baseline for primer optimization and computational correction. On the study's bioinformatics: Reads were annotated to V, D and J genes according to IMGT and were analyzed with immunoSEQ Analyzer, with only productive sequences retained. Clonality was computed as one minus Shannon entropy normalized by log2 of the number of productive unique sequences. Public and private clones were assessed among the 100 most prevalent clones of each patient and control. Susac-specific clones were defined as absent from healthy and MS cohorts, 1052 published viral clones and other ImmuneACCESS disease sequences. TCRdb reworked the public reads: Q25 trimming with fastp, MiXCR clone assembly, productive beta chains retained. When rows share a CDR3 protein, they turn into one entry using the most common DNA and genes. For this entry, the V and J calls and clone size follow TCRdb and not the study's own pipeline. The sample table contains about 100,000 distinct CDR3 sequences; only one count was recorded for 95% of them. The top ten clones comprise 0.3% to 0.35% of the sample.

This TCR was sampled from a human donor with Susac syndrome. The rearranged segments are TRBV6-6 and TRBJ2-2; the D gene could be TRBD1 or TRBD2, each one agreeing over 5 bases. The sample was CD8+ T cells from PBMCs. The nucleotide sequence reads TGTGCCAGCACTCTGGGACCCCCCGCCGGGGAGCTGTTTTTT. The resulting protein is CASTLGPPAGELFF.